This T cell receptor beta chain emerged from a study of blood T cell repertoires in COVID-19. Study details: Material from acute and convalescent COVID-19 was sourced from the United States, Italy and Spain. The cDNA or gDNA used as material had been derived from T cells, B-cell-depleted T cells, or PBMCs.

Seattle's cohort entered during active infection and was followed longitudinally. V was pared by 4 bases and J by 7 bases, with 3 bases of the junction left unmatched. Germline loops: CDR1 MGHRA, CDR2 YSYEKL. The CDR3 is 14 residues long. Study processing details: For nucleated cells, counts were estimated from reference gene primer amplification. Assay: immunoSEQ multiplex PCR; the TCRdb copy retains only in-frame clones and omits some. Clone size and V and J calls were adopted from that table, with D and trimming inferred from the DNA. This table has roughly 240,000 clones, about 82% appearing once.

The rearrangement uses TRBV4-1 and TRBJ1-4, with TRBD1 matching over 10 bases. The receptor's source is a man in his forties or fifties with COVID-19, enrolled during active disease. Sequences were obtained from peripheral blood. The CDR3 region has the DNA TGCGCCAGCAGCCCGGGACAGGGGCGTGAAAAACTGTTTTTT. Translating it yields CASSPGQGREKLFF.